The rows below give T cell receptor beta chains drawn from one sample of a study of T cells in Graves' hyperthyroidism and ophthalmopathy. In TCRdb, the multiplex PCR reads were re-called with MiXCR into one record per CDR3 protein. In the table there are 800,000 or so distinct CDR3 sequences, more than 30% of which are singletons. Sequenced sample: blood. The origin of the receptors is a man aged 18 to 35 with Graves' hyperthyroidism. The conserved cysteine and the conserved F or W are not part of the CDR3 here. Only part of the rows carry a size: once, few, many, or a class if the clone is expanded.

>TRBV20-1|-
SAGGQGPANTEAF
>TRBV10-2|once
ASSAGAGGETQY
>TRBV4-1|-
ASSVVGGTDTQY
>TRBV2|-
ASSFPAGGGDQPQH
>TRBV20-1|few
SAIGRQTHSNQPQH
>TRBV29-1|many
SGTDRRGYEQY
>TRBV2|many
ASSEDMGVTQY
>TRBV2|many
ASSRTGANSPLH
>TRBV9|-
ASSVGLLNEQF
>TRBV20-1|many
SVGRERVNSPLH
>TRBV7-8|-
ASSSQDMGNQPQH
>TRBV5-1|few
ASSLVDRGDEAF
>TRBV29-1|-
SVDWGVDSGNTIY
>TRBV20-1|few
SARDGTGGTYEQY
>TRBV19|-
ASTQGGPGNT
>TRBV10-3|many
AIINGSGYT
>TRBV7-2|-
ASSFSTGLASTGELF
>TRBV9|-
ASSVRTQIASAGELF
>TRBV4-3|-
ASSQEPDYNSPLH
>TRBV10-3|-
AVKASRNTEAF
>TRBV15|-
ATSRGGDTQY